This T cell receptor (beta chain) derives from a study of Ad26.COV2.S vaccination and SARS-CoV-2 variants. In the study overall: The trial was COV1001 and the donor's arm was Ad26.COV2.S. Doses of Ad26.COV2.S were injected into muscle once or twice, 56 days apart. Study conclusions and caveats: Individuals receiving vaccine had higher spike-specific TCR breadth than placebo recipients did. Post-vaccination spike-specific CD8+ and CD4+ T cell responses reportedly had substantial breadth.

The V gene's germline CDR1 is SGHVS and CDR2 FQNEAQ. The CDR3 is 12 amino acids. Trimming took off 5 bases at V and 6 bases at J, with 9 bases between the two ends. The treatment was: roughly 19 received Ad26.COV2.S at low or high dose, single or two shots; about 5 received placebo; per-sample allocation not given. Sampling occurred on day 63 after the first vaccine or placebo injection. The data were produced by immunoSEQ multiplex PCR, yet TCRdb's version contains in-frame clones alone and is incomplete. The sample contains a few hundred thousand clones, about 89% of which appear only once. Comment on this clone: Antigen unknown.

The sequence derives from a person aged 18-65 years who received the Ad26.COV2.S COVID-19 vaccine or a placebo. Sequencing used peripheral blood, obtained in a trial of Ad26.COV2.S vaccine versus placebo. This sequence joins TRBV7-8 and TRBJ2-3; no clear D. CDR3 region: CASSPRWDTQYF. The CDR3 DNA sequence: TGTGCCAGCAGCCCTCGTTGGGATACGCAGTATTTT.